One sample yielded the 13 T cell receptor beta chains listed below, sequenced in a study of T cells after yellow fever vaccination. Via MiXCR, TCRdb re-called the 5' RACE reads, giving one row per CDR3 protein. Among about 340,000 distinct CDR3 sequences listed, 3.5% to 4.5% were seen once. The starting material was PBMCs, obtained 5 days after the yellow fever booster vaccination. The origin of the receptors is a young man who received the YFV17D yellow fever vaccine.

The rearrangement uses TRBV12-3 or TRBV12-4 and TRBJ1-3; possibly TRBD1 for D (5 bases). Trimming left V 3 bases short and J 0 bases short, with 9 bases between. The CDR3 loop spans 15 amino acids. In DNA form, the CDR3 reads TGTGCCAGCAGTTTTGGGGCTCACTCTGGAAACACCATATATTTT. It translates to CASSFGAHSGNTIYF.

As DNA, the CDR3 is TGCGCCAGCAGCTTGGCATGGGACAGCTCTGGAAACACCATATATTTT. Its protein is CASSLAWDSSGNTIYF. The chain recombines TRBV5-1 with TRBJ1-3; TRBD1 matches 7 bases. CDR1 SGHRS and CDR2 YFSETQ come from the germline V gene. V gave up 0 bases and J gave up 0 bases; unmatched junction bases: 3. The CDR3 has 16 amino acids.

In its sample, this clonotype was seen a few times. The genes are TRBV7-2 and TRBJ2-1; 9 bases map to TRBD1. Germline CDR1 reads SGHTA; CDR2 reads FQGNSA. The CDR3 sequence is 17 residues long. The V gene end was trimmed by 1 base and the J gene end by 8 bases; junction bases not matched to a gene: 12. The CDR3 DNA follows: TGTGCCAGCAGCTTAGTCCGGGACAGGGTTTTATGGGATGAGCAGTTCTTC. It specifies CASSLVRDRVLWDEQFF.

In this sample, this clonotype turned up many times. The rearrangement uses TRBV5-1 and TRBJ2-2, with D hard to call. In germline, CDR1 is SGHRS, CDR2 YFSETQ. The CDR3 totals 15 residues. V was cut by 0 bases and J by 5 bases, with 11 bases left in between. CDR3 loop: CASSLAPQQTGELFF. DNA of the CDR3: TGCGCCAGCAGCTTGGCCCCCCAACAAACCGGGGAGCTGTTTTTT.

This clonotype was counted ten times or more. The chain joins TRBV5-1 to TRBJ1-2, with TRBD1 matching over 10 bases. The CDR3 is made up of 17 amino acids. Germline V gives CDR1 SGHRS, CDR2 YFSETQ. V lost 4 bases, J lost 2 bases, and 11 bases stayed unmatched. The CDR3 DNA reads as TGCGCCAGCAGCGTGGGGACAGGGGAAGCGATAAACTATGGCTACACCTTC. It specifies CASSVGTGEAINYGYTF.

This clonotype was seen more than once but under ten times. The chain links TRBV5-1 to TRBJ2-7; 10 bases match TRBD1. Per germline, CDR1 SGHRS and CDR2 YFSETQ. J was trimmed by 3 bases and V by 4 bases; bases with no gene match: 4. This CDR3 is 14 amino acids long. CDR3 region: CASSPGQGIYEQYV. For the CDR3, the DNA is TGCGCCAGCAGCCCGGGACAGGGGATCTACGAGCAGTACGTC.

The V and J genes are TRBV28 and TRBJ2-3, with D possibly matching TRBD2 (5 bases). Germline CDR1 reads MDHEN; CDR2 reads SYDVKM. The CDR3 sequence is 14 residues long. Trimming cost V 4 bases and J 2 bases, with 10 bases left between them. The CDR3 protein is CASSSDSNTDTQYF. The CDR3 DNA sequence: TGTGCCAGCAGTTCGGACTCAAACACAGATACGCAGTATTTT.

This clonotype was recorded many times. This chain links TRBV10-2 with TRBJ2-3; tentatively, D is TRBD2 (5 bases). This CDR3 comprises 15 residues. Per germline, CDR1 WSHSY and CDR2 SAAADI. V lost 0 bases to trimming and J lost 5 bases, with 12 bases between them. The CDR3 region is CASSESWKRQDTQYF. The DNA of the CDR3 is TGCGCCAGCAGTGAGTCGTGGAAGCGGCAAGATACGCAGTATTTT.

This clonotype was detected a few times. The gene calls are TRBV5-1 and TRBJ1-6; 7 nucleotides line up with TRBD1. Germline V gene data show CDR1 as SGHRS and CDR2 as YFSETQ. The CDR3 runs 16 residues. V lost 7 bases and J lost 3; bases outside the gene matches: 10. CDR3 protein: CASSYLGTDYNSPLHF. The DNA of the CDR3 is TGCGCCAGCTCTTACCTCGGGACAGACTATAATTCACCCCTCCACTTT.

This clonotype was seen only a few times. The gene calls are TRBV12-3 or TRBV12-4 and TRBJ2-3; 10 bases line up with TRBD1. There are 15 residues in the CDR3. After removal of 6 bases from V and 5 bases from J, the junction contained 8 bases not matched to a gene. The CDR3 reads CASRGTGVVEDTQYF. DNA of the CDR3: TGTGCCAGCAGAGGGACAGGGGTTGTGGAAGATACGCAGTATTTT.

This clonotype was seen a handful of times. The chain combines TRBV11-2 with TRBJ1-4, with no clear D. V was trimmed by 1 base and J by 8 bases, leaving 14 bases between them. The germline V gene encodes CDR1 SGHAT and CDR2 FQNNGV. The CDR3 is 15 residues long. The CDR3 is CASSLGPLAQEKLFF. The CDR3 DNA is TGTGCCAGCAGCTTAGGACCGTTGGCCCAGGAAAAACTGTTTTTT.

The chain employs TRBV20-1 and TRBJ1-4; D gene unclear. The germline V gene encodes CDR1 DFQATT and CDR2 SNEGSKA (reference sequence). The CDR3 covers 13 residues. V was pared by 5 bases and J by 8 bases, with 15 bases between. The CDR3 DNA sequence: TGCAGTGCTCGTCAGGTTGGCAACGAAAAACTGTTTTTT. It translates to CSARQVGNEKLFF.

This clonotype was seen only a few times. The chain carries TRBV6-2 or TRBV6-3 and TRBJ2-2; D not certain. From germline, CDR1 is MNHEY and CDR2 SVGEGT. CDR3 length: 13 residues. V gave up 2 bases and J gave up 4 bases, with 5 bases separating them. CDR3 protein: CASSYRFTGELFF. Written as DNA, the CDR3 is TGTGCCAGCAGTTACCGTTTCACCGGGGAGCTGTTTTTT.